This TCR beta chain comes out of a study of T cell responses to AZD1222 COVID-19 vaccine. Overall study context: Pooling of second doses given at about 4 or about 12 weeks was done. Overall study findings and caveats: Baseline testing showed seropositivity in only five or six AZD1222 recipients.

Details on this clone: The antigen is unknown.

Germline trimming cut 4 bases from V and 4 bases from J; bases unmatched to any gene: 9. The CDR3 is 15 amino acids. Germline V gene data show CDR1 as SGDLS and CDR2 as YYNGEE. The data were produced by immunoSEQ multiplex PCR, yet TCRdb's version contains in-frame clones alone and is incomplete. The profile shows over 95,000 clones, around 87% of them singletons. The sample in question was peripheral blood, obtained on day 0 of AZD1222 vaccination. The receptor comes from an adult in good health. The chain couples TRBV9 to TRBJ2-7; 9 bases fit TRBD1. The CDR3 reads CASSFGQGSLYEQYF. The CDR3 DNA reads as TGTGCCAGCAGCTTCGGACAGGGGAGTTTGTACGAGCAGTACTTC.